Reported below is one T cell receptor beta chain. Antigen unknown. The data belong to a study of cytomegalovirus exposure and HLA in healthy donors. PCR was performed using 60 Vbeta and 13 Jbeta primers. Assay used: immunoSEQ multiplex PCR; TCRdb lists only in-frame clones, some missing. Of approximately 200,000 clones in the sample, under 90% were seen once. Study findings and constraints: Relative to equally common others, HLA-associated TCR beta chains showed greater clonal expansion in a later analysis. The availability of immune exposure information extended only to CMV serostatus.

V shed 4 bases and J 5 bases; nucleotides not matched to a gene: 7. Germline V lookup: CDR1 SGHVS, CDR2 FNYEAQ. CDR3 length: 15 amino acids. The chain employs TRBV7-6 and TRBJ2-7; TRBD2 matches 11 bases. The sequencing sample was made of PBMCs. This receptor was taken from a human donor in good health. This CDR3 reads CASSSRLAGRHEQYF. The DNA for the CDR3 is TGTGCCAGCAGCTCTCGACTAGCGGGACGTCACGAGCAGTACTTC.